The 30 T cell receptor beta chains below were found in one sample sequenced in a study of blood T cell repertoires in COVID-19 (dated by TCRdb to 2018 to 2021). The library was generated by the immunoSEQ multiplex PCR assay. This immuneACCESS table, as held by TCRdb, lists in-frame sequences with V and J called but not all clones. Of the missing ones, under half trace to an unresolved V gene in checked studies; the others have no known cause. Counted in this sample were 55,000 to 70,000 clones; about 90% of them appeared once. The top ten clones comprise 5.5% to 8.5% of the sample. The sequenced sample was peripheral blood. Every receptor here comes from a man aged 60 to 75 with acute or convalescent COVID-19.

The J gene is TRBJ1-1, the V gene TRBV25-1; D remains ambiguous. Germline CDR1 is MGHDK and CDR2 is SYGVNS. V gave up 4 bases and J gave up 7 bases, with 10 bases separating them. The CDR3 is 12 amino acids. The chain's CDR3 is CASSGRVDEAFF. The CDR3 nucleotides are TGTGCCAGCAGTGGCCGGGTGGATGAAGCTTTCTTT.

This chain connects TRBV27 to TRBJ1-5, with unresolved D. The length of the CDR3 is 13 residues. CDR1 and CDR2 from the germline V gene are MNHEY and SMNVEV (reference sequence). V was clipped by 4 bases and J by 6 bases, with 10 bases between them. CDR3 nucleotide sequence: TGTGCCAGCAGTTCCCGGGAAGGTCAGCCCCAGCATTTT. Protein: CASSSREGQPQHF.

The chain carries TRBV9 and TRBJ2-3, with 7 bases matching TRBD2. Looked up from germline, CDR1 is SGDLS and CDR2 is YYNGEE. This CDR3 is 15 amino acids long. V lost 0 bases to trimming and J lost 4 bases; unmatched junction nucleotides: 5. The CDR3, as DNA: TGTGCCAGCAGCGTAGTAGGGAGGGTCCCAGATACGCAGTATTTT. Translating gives CASSVVGRVPDTQYF. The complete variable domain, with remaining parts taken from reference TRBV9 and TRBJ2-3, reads DSGVTQTPKHLITATGQRVTLRCSPRSGDLSVYWYQQSLDQGLQFLIQYYNGEERAKGNILERFSAQQFPDLHSELNLSSLELGDSALYFCASSVVGRVPDTQYFGPGTRLTVL.

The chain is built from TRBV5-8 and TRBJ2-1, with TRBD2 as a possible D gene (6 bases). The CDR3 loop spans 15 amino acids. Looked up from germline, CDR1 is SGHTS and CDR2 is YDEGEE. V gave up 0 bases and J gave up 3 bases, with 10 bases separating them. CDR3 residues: CASSLGLGHYNEQFF. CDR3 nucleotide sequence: TGTGCCAGCAGCTTGGGACTAGGCCACTACAATGAGCAGTTCTTC.

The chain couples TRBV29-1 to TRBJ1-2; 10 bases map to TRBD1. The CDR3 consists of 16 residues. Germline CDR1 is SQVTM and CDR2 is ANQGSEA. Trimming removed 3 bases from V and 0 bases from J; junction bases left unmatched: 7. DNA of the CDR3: TGCAGCGTTGATGGAGGGGGACAGGGGACTAACTATGGCTACACCTTC. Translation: CSVDGGGQGTNYGYTF.

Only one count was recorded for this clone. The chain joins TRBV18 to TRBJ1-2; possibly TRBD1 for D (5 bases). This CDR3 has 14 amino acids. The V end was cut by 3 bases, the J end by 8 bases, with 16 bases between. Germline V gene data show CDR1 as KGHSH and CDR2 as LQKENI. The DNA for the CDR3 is TGTGCCAGCTCACCTAGGACAACCGACTCCGGCTACACCTTC. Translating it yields CASSPRTTDSGYTF.

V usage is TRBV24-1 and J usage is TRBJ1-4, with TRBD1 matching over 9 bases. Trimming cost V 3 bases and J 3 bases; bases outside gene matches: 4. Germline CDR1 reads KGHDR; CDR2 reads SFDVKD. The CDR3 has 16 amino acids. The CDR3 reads CATSDPRQGANEKLFF. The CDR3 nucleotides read TGTGCCACCAGTGATCCCCGACAGGGGGCTAATGAAAAACTGTTTTTT.

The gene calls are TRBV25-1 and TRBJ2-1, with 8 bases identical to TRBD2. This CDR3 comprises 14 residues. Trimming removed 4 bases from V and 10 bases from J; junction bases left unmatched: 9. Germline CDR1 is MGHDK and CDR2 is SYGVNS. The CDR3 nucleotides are TGTGCCAGCAGTGCGGCGGGGGGATCTCGAGAGCAGTTCTTC. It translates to CASSAAGGSREQFF.

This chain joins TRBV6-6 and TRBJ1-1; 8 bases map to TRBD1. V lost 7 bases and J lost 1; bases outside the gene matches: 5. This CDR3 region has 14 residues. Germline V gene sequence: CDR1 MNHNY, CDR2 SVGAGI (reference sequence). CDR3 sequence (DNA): TGTGCCAGCATCGGACAGGGCTGGAACACTGAAGCTTTCTTT. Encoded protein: CASIGQGWNTEAFF.

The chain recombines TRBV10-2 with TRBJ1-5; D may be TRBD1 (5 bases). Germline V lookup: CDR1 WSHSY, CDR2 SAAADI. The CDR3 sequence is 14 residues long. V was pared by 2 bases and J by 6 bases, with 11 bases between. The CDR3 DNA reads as TGCGCCAGCAGTGAGCAGGGAGGTAGTCAGCCCCAGCATTTT. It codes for CASSEQGGSQPQHF.

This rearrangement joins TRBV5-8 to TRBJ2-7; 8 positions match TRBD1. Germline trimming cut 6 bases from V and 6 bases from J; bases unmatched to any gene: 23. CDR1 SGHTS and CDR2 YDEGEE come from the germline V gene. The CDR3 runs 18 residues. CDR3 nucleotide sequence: TGTGCCAGCATCCACATATTCGGGGTGGGACAGGTTTCGAGCGAGCAGTACTTC. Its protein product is CASIHIFGVGQVSSEQYF. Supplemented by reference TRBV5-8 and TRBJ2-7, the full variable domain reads EAGVTQSPTHLIKTRGQQATLRCSPISGHTSVYWYQQALGLGLQFLLWYDEGEERNRGNFPPRFSGRQFPNYSSELNVNALELEDSALYLCASIHIFGVGQVSSEQYFGPGTRLTVT.

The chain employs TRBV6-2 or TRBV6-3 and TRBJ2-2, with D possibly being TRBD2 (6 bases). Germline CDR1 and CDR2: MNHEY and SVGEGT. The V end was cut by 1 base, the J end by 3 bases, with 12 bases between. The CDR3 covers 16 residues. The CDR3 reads CASSYFSDYYTGELFF. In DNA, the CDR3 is TGTGCCAGCAGTTACTTTTCGGACTATTACACCGGGGAGCTGTTTTTT.

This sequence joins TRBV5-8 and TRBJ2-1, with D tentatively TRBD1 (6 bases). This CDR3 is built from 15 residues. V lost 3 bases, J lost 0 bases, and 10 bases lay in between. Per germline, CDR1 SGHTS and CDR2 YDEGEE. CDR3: CASSWDTSSYNEQFF. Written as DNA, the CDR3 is TGTGCCAGCAGCTGGGACACAAGCTCCTACAATGAGCAGTTCTTC.

The CDR3 here is CASSLNSLSYEQYF. The CDR3 DNA sequence: TGTGCCAGCAGCTTAAACTCCCTCTCCTACGAGCAGTACTTC. V usage is TRBV7-2 and J usage is TRBJ2-7; no clear D gene. CDR1 is SGHTA and CDR2 is FQGNSA in the germline V gene. The V end lost 2 bases, the J end lost 0 bases, and 8 bases lay between the germline ends. This CDR3 spans 14 amino acids.

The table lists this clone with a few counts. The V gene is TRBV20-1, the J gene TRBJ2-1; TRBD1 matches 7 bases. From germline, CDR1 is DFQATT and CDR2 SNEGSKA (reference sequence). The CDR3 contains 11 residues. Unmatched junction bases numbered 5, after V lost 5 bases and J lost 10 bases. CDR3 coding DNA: TGCAGTGCTGCGACACAGGGGGAGCAGTTCTTC. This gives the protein CSAATQGEQFF.

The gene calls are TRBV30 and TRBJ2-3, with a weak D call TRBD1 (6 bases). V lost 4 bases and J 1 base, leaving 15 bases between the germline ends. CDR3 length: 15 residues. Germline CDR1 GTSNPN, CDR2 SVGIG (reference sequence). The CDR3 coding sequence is TGTGCCTGGATCTCGACAGAGGGGGGCACAGATACGCAGTATTTT. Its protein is CAWISTEGGTDTQYF.

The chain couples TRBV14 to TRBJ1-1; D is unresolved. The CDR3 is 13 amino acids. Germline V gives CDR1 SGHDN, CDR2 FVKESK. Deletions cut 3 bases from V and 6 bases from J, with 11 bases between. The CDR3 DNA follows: TGTGCCAGCAGCCAGACTGGCGTCGCTGAAGCTTTCTTT. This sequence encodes CASSQTGVAEAFF.

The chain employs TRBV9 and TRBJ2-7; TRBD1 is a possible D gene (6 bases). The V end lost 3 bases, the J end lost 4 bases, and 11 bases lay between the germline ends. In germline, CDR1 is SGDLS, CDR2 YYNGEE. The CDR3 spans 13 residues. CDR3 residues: CASSARGGYEQYF. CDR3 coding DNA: TGTGCCAGCAGCGCTAGAGGGGGTTACGAGCAGTACTTC.

The CDR3 region is CASRAAGVNEQFF. Here the CDR3 DNA reads TGTGCCAGCAGGGCGGCGGGGGTGAATGAGCAGTTCTTC. V usage is TRBV7-9 and J usage is TRBJ2-1; 7 bases map to TRBD2. V shed 6 bases and J 7 bases; nucleotides not matched to a gene: 6. CDR1 and CDR2 from the germline V gene are SEHNR and FQNEAQ (reference sequence). The CDR3 length is 13 residues.

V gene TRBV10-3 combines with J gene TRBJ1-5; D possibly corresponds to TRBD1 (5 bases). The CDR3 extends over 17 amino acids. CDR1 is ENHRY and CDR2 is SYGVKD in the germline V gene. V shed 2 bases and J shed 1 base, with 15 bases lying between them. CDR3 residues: CAISESAGLGSNQPQHF. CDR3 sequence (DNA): TGTGCCATCAGTGAGAGCGCAGGGTTAGGGAGCAATCAGCCCCAGCATTTT.

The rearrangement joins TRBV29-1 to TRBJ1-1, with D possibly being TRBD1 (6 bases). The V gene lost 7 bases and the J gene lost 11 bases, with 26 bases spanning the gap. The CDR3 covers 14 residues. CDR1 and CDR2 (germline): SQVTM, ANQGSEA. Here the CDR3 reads CSAAGTHEGTGAFF. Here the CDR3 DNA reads TGCAGCGCCGCCGGGACACATGAGGGCACTGGGGCTTTCTTT.

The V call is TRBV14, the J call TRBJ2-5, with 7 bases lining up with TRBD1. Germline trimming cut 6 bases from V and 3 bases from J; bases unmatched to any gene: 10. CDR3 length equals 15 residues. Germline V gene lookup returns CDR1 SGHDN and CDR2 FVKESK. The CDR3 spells CASSKRDSNEETQYF. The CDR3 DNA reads TGTGCCAGCAGTAAAAGGGACAGTAATGAAGAGACCCAGTACTTC.

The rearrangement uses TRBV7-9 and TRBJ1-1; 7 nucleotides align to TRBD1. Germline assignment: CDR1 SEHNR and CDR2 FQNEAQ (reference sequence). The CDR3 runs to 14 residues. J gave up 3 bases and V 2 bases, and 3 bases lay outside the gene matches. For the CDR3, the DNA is TGTGCCAGCAGCTTACAGGGGGTAGACACTGAAGCTTTCTTT. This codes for CASSLQGVDTEAFF.

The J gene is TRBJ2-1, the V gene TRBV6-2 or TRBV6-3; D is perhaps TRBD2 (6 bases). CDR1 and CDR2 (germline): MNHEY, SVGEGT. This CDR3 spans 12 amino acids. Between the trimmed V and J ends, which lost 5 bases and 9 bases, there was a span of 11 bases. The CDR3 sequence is CASSTPGSEQFF. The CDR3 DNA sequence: TGTGCCAGCAGTACCCCCGGGAGTGAGCAGTTCTTC.

As DNA, the CDR3 is TGTGCCAGCAGTTACTCTAGCGGGGGGGGACGGGAGCAGTTCTTC. Translated, it gives CASSYSSGGGREQFF. The rearrangement links TRBV6-5 to TRBJ2-1; 11 bases fit TRBD2. Germline assignment: CDR1 MNHEY and CDR2 SVGAGI. V was pared by 0 bases and J by 10 bases, with 5 bases of the junction left unmatched. CDR3 length: 15 residues.

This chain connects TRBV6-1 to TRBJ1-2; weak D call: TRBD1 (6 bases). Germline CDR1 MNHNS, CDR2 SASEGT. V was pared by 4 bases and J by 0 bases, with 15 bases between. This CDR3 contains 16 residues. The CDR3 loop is CASSAEGQKPNYGYTF. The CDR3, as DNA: TGTGCCAGCAGTGCGGAAGGACAGAAGCCTAACTATGGCTACACCTTC.

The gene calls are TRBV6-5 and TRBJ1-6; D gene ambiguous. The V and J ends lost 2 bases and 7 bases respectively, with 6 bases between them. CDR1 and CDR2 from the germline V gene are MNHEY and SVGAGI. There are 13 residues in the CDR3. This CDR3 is CASSYTQNSPLHF. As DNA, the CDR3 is TGTGCCAGCAGTTACACACAGAATTCACCCCTCCACTTT.

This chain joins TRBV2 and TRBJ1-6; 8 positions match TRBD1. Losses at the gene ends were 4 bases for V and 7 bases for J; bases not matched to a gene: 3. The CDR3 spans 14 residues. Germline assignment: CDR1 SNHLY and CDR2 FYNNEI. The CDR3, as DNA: TGTGCCAGCAGTGTTCGGACAGGGAATTCACCCCTCCACTTT. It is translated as CASSVRTGNSPLHF.

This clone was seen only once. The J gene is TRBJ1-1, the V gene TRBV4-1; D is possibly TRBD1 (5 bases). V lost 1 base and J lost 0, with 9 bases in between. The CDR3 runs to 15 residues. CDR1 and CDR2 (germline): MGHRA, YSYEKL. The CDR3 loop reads CASSQVQGMNTEAFF. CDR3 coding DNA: TGCGCCAGCAGCCAAGTCCAGGGCATGAACACTGAAGCTTTCTTT.

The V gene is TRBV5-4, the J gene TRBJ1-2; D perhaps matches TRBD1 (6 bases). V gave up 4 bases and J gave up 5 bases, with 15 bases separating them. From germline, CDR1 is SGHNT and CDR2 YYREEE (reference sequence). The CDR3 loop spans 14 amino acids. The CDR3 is CASSRGGDMYGYTF. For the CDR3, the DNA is TGTGCCAGCAGCCGAGGTGGGGACATGTATGGCTACACCTTC.